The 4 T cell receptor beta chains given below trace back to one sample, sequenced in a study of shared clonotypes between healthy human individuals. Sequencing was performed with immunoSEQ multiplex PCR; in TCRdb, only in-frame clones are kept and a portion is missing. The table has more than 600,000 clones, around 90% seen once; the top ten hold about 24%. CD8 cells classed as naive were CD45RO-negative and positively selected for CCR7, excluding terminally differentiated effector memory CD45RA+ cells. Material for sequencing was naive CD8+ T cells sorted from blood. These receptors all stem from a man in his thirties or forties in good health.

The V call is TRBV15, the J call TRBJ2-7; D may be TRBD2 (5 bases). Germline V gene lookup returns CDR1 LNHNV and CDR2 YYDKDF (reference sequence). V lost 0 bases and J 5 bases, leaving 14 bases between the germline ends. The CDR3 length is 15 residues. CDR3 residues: CATSRDRGNVDEQYF. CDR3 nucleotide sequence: TGTGCCACCAGCAGAGATCGAGGGAATGTAGACGAGCAGTACTTC.

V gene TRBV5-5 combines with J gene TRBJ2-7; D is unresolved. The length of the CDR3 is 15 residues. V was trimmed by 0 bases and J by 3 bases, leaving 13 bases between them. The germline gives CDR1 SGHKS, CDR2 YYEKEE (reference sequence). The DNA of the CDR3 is TGTGCCAGCAGCTTGGTTGCTACTCCACACTACGAGCAGTACTTC. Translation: CASSLVATPHYEQYF.

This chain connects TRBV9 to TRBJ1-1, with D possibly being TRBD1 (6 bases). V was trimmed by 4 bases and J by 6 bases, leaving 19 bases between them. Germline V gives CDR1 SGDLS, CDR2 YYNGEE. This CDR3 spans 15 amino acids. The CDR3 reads CASSHNRETSAEAFF. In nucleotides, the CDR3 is TGTGCCAGCAGCCATAACAGGGAAACAAGCGCTGAAGCTTTCTTT. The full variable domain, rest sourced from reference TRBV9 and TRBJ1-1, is DSGVTQTPKHLITATGQRVTLRCSPRSGDLSVYWYQQSLDQGLQFLIQYYNGEERAKGNILERFSAQQFPDLHSELNLSSLELGDSALYFCASSHNRETSAEAFFGQGTRLTVV.

The chain's CDR3 is CASSDESGITFSGNTIYF. The CDR3 nucleotides read TGTGCCAGCAGTGACGAGTCCGGAATAACTTTCTCTGGAAACACCATATATTTT. The genes are TRBV6-1 and TRBJ1-3; unclear D gene. The ends were cut back, 3 bases at V and 0 bases at J, with 18 bases in the middle. The CDR3 consists of 18 residues. In germline, CDR1 is MNHNS, CDR2 SASEGT.